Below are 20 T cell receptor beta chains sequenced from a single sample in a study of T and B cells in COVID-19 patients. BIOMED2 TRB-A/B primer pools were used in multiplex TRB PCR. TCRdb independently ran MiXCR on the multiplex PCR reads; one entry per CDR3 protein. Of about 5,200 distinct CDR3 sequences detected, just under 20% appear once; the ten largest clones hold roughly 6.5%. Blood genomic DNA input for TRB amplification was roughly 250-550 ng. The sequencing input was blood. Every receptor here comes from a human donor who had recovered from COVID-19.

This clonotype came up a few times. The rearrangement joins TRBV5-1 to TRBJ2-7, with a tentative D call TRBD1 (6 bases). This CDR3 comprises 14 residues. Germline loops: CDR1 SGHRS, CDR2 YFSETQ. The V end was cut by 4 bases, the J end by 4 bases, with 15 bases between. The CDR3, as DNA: TGCGCCAGCAGCCCTACGGGACACCAATACGAGCAGTACTTC. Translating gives CASSPTGHQYEQYF.

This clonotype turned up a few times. This CDR3 is CASSQDRRFLGADTQYF. The DNA of the CDR3 is TGTGCCAGCAGCCAAGATCGGAGGTTCCTGGGGGCAGATACGCAGTATTTT. This chain links TRBV4-2 with TRBJ2-3; D may correspond to TRBD1 or TRBD2 (5 bases each). CDR1 and CDR2 from the germline V gene are LGHNA and YNFKEQ. The CDR3 loop spans 17 amino acids. The germline V and J ends were trimmed by 0 bases and 4 bases, with 17 bases remaining between them.

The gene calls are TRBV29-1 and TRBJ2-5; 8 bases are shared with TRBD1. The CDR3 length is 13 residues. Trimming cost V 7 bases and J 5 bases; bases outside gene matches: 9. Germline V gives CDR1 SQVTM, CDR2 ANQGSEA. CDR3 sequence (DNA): TGCAGCGCTTGGACAGGGTACGGGGAGACCCAGTACTTC. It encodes CSAWTGYGETQYF.

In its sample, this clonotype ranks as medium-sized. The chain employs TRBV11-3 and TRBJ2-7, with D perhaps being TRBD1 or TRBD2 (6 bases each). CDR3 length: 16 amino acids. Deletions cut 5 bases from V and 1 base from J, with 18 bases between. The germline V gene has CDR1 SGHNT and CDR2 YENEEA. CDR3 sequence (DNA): TGTGCCAGCAGCCCGGGGGTCGGGGGCGGTTCCTACGAGCAGTACTTC. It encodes CASSPGVGGGSYEQYF.

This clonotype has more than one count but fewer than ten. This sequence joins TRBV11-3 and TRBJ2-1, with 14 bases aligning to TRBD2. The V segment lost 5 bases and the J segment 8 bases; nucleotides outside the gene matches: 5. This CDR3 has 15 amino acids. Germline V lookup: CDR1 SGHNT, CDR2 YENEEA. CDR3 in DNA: TGTGCCAGCAGCAGACTAGCGGGGGGGCCCGATGAGCAGTTCTTC. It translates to CASSRLAGGPDEQFF. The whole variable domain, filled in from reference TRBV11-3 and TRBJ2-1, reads EAGVVQSPRYKIIEKKQPVAFWCNPISGHNTLYWYLQNLGQGPELLIRYENEEAVDDSQLPKDRFSAERLKGVDSTLKIQPAELGDSAVYLCASSRLAGGPDEQFFGPGTRLTVL.

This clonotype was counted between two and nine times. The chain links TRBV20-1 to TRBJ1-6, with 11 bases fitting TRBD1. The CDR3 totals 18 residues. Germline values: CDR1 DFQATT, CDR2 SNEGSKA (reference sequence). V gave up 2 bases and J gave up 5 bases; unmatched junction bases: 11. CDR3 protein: CSARWAKGQGGDNSPLHF. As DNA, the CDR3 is TGCAGTGCTAGATGGGCCAAGGGACAGGGGGGTGATAATTCACCCCTCCACTTT.

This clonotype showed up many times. The CDR3 spells CASRIHPSGANVLTF. The CDR3, as DNA: TGTGCCAGCAGGATACATCCCTCTGGGGCCAACGTCCTGACTTTC. This chain uses TRBV27 with TRBJ2-6; unclear D gene. CDR1 is MNHEY and CDR2 is SMNVEV in the germline V gene (reference sequence). The CDR3 runs 15 residues. V was clipped by 6 bases and J by 0 bases, with 9 bases between them.

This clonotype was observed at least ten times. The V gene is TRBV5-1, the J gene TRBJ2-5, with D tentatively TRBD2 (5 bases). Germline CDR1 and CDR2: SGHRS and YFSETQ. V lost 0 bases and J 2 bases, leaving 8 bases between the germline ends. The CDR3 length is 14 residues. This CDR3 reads CASSLAGFQETQYF. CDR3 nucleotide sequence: TGCGCCAGCAGCTTGGCGGGGTTTCAAGAGACCCAGTACTTC.

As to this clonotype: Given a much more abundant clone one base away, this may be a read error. DNA of the CDR3: TGTGCCAGCAGGCACCGGCCGCCTGCTGAAGCTTTCTTT. Protein sequence: CASRHRPPAEAFF. The chain joins TRBV27 to TRBJ1-1; unclear D gene. V was trimmed by 6 bases and J by 6 bases, leaving 14 bases between them. Germline CDR1 and CDR2: MNHEY and SMNVEV (reference sequence). This CDR3 has 13 residues.

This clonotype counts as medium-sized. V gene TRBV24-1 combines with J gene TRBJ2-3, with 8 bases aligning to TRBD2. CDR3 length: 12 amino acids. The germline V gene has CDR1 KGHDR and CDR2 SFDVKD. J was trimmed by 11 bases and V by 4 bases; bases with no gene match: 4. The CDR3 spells CATSDRGGRQYF. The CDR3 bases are TGTGCCACCAGTGACCGGGGGGGCAGGCAGTATTTT.

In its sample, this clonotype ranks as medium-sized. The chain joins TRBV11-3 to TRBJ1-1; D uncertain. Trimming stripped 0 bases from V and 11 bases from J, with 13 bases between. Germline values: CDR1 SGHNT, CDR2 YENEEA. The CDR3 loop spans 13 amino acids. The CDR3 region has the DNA TGTGCCAGCAGCTTAGATAGTACCTCGGGGGCTTTCTTT. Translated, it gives CASSLDSTSGAFF. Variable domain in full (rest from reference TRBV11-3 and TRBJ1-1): EAGVVQSPRYKIIEKKQPVAFWCNPISGHNTLYWYLQNLGQGPELLIRYENEEAVDDSQLPKDRFSAERLKGVDSTLKIQPAELGDSAVYLCASSLDSTSGAFFGQGTRLTVV.

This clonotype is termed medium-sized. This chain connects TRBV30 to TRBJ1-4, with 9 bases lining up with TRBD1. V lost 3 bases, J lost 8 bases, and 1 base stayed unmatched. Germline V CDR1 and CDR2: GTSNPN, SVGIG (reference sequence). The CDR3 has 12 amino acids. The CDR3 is CAWSGTGEKLFF. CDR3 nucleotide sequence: TGTGCCTGGAGCGGGACAGGGGAAAAACTGTTTTTT.

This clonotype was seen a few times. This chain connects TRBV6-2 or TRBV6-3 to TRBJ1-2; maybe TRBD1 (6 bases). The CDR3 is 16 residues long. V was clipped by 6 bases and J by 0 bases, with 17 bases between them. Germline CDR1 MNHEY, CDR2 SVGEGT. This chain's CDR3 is CASRLYGQLPNYGYTF. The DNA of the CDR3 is TGTGCCAGCAGACTCTACGGACAGCTTCCTAACTATGGCTACACCTTC.

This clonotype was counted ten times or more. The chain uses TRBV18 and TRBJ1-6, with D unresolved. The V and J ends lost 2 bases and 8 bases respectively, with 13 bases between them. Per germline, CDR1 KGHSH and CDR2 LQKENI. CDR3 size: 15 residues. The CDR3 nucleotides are TGTGCCAGCTCACCAACACGGGGAAGGGATTCACCCCTCCACTTT. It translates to CASSPTRGRDSPLHF.

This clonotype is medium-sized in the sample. The DNA of the CDR3 is TGTGCCAGCAGCGCCGGACCCGCGGGGCAGTTCTTC. This encodes CASSAGPAGQFF. The chain joins TRBV11-2 to TRBJ2-1; tentatively, D is TRBD2 (5 bases). Germline V gene sequence: CDR1 SGHAT, CDR2 FQNNGV. V dropped 5 bases and J dropped 12 bases, with 14 bases sitting between them. CDR3 length: 12 amino acids.

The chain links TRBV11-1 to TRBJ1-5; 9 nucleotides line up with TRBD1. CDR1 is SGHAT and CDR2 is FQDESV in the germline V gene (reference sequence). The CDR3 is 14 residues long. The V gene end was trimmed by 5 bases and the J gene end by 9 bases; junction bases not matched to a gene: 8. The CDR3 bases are TGTGCCAGCAGCCCCGGGACAGGGCCGAGGCCCCAGCATTTT. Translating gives CASSPGTGPRPQHF. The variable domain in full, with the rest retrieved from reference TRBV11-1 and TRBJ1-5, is EAEVAQSPRYKITEKSQAVAFWCDPISGHATLYWYRQILGQGPELLVQFQDESVVDDSQLPKDRFSAERLKGVDSTLKIQPAELGDSAMYLCASSPGTGPRPQHFGDGTRLSIL.

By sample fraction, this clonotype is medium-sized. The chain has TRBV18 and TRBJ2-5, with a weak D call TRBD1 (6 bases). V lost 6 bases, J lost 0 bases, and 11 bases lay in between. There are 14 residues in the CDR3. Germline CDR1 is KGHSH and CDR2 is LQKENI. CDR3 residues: CASSLDRYQETQYF. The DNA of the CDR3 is TGTGCCAGCTCCCTCGACAGGTACCAAGAGACCCAGTACTTC. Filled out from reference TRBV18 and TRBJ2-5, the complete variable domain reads NAGVMQNPRHLVRRRGQEARLRCSPMKGHSHVYWYRQLPEEGLKFMVYLQKENIIDESGMPKERFSAEFPKEGPSILRIQQVVRGDSAAYFCASSLDRYQETQYFGPGTRLLVL.

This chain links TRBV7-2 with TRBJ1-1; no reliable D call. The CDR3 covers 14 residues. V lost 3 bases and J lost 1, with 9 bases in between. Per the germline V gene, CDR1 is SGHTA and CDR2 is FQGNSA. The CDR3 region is CASSLVPANTEAFF. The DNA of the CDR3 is TGTGCCAGCAGCTTGGTCCCTGCGAACACTGAAGCTTTCTTT.

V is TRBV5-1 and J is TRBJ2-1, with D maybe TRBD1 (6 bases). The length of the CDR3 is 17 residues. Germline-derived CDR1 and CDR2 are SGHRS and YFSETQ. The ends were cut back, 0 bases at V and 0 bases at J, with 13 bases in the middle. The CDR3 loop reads CASSLADRPSSYNEQFF. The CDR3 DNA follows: TGCGCCAGCAGCTTGGCGGACAGACCGAGCTCCTACAATGAGCAGTTCTTC.

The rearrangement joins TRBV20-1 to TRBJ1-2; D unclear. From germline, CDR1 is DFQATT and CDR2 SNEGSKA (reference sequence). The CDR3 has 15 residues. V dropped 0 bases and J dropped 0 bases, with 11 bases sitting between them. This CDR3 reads CSARDPGTSNYGYTF. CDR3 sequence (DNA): TGCAGTGCTAGAGATCCGGGTACCTCTAACTATGGCTACACCTTC.